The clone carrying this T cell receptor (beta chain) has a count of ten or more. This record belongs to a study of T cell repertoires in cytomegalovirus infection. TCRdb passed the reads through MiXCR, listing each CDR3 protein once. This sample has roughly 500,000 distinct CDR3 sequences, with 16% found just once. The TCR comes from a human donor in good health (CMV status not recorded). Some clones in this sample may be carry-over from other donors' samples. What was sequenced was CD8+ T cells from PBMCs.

CDR3 sequence (DNA): TGTGCCAGCAGCTTAGCCACCGGGACTACCAATACTTTCTTT. Translated: CASSLATGTTNTFF. This sequence joins TRBV7-9 and TRBJ1-1; D possibly corresponds to TRBD1 (5 bases). This CDR3 has 14 residues. Trimming stripped 0 bases from V and 12 bases from J, with 17 bases between. The germline V gene has CDR1 SEHNR and CDR2 FQNEAQ (reference sequence).